The TCR beta chain described here comes from a study of blood T cell repertoires in COVID-19. Study-wide background: In each case, the material was cDNA or gDNA derived from T cells, B-cell-depleted T cells, or PBMCs.

Trimming stripped 5 bases from V and 8 bases from J, with 15 bases between. CDR1 is MGHDK and CDR2 is SYGVNS in the germline V gene. The CDR3 has 13 residues. Ages ranged from about 18 to 100 years, with residence in 24 US areas. Participants' reported clinical history set cohort assignment. Authors' methods: Reference gene primers were amplified, and this amplification served to estimate nucleated cell counts. The repertoire was sequenced with immunoSEQ multiplex PCR; TCRdb's copy has only in-frame clones and lacks some. Clone size and V and J calls were adopted from that table, with D and trimming inferred from the DNA. The sample yields 350,000 to 550,000 clones, 70% to 90% seen once.

The sequence came from a woman under 30 with acute COVID-19. The sample consisted of PBMCs or T cells enriched from blood (not recorded which). The chain is built from TRBV25-1 and TRBJ1-1, with D possibly being TRBD1 (6 bases). CDR3 region: CASSPGTSKEAFF. The CDR3 DNA follows: TGTGCCAGCAGTCCCGGGACATCCAAAGAAGCTTTCTTT.